Shown below are 9 T cell receptor beta chains from a single sample sequenced in a study of T-cell reconstitution after alpha-beta-depleted transplantation in children (dated by TCRdb to 2016 to 2017). The receptor library was made with PCR. Sequenced on an Illumina HiSeq 2500. TCR libraries were prepared with molecular barcoding, using unique molecular identifiers to normalize TCRbeta repertoire quantification. The public reads were reanalyzed by TCRdb: fastp trimming at Q25, MiXCR alignment, in-frame beta chains only. For every CDR3 protein sequence, its rows merge into one entry that carries the most common genes and DNA. Within this sample are hundreds of thousands of distinct CDR3 sequences, with about 10% of them counted one time only. About 4.2% of the sample rests with the top ten. The material was PBMCs from the stem cell graft donor, obtained from the stem cell graft. Receptors were obtained from a human donor who donated a stem cell graft to a child with acute myeloid leukemia.

This clonotype came up once. V and J are TRBV30 and TRBJ1-1; no reliable D call. Germline values: CDR1 GTSNPN, CDR2 SVGIG (reference sequence). The V end was cut by 6 bases, the J end by 1 base, with 6 bases between. There are 11 residues in the CDR3. CDR3 sequence (DNA): TGTGCCTGCGCGCCGAACACTGAAGCTTTCTTT. This gives the protein CACAPNTEAFF.

This rearrangement joins TRBV30 to TRBJ2-1; D may match TRBD1 or TRBD2 (5 bases each). The germline gives CDR1 GTSNPN, CDR2 SVGIG (reference sequence). Trimming left V 3 bases short and J 2 bases short, with 11 bases between. This CDR3 contains 14 residues. CDR3 residues: CAWRGMGAYNEQFF. In DNA form, the CDR3 reads TGTGCCTGGAGGGGAATGGGGGCCTACAATGAGCAGTTCTTC.

J is TRBJ2-7 and V is TRBV3-1; D unclear. V was cut by 0 bases and J by 7 bases, with 16 bases left in between. The length of the CDR3 is 15 residues. Germline V gene sequence: CDR1 LGHDT, CDR2 YNNKEL (reference sequence). DNA of the CDR3: TGTGCCAGCAGCCAAGATACTTCACAGCTACGAGAGCAGTACTTC. Protein sequence: CASSQDTSQLREQYF.

This clonotype appeared a few times. This sequence joins TRBV28 and TRBJ1-1; a weak D match, TRBD1 (5 bases). CDR1 is MDHEN, CDR2 SYDVKM, per germline. The CDR3 consists of 14 residues. Trimming stripped 2 bases from V and 4 bases from J, with 11 bases between. The CDR3: CASSLVMGGTEAFF. The CDR3 nucleotides read TGTGCCAGCAGTTTAGTAATGGGGGGCACTGAAGCTTTCTTT.

V gene TRBV29-1 combines with J gene TRBJ2-7; tentative D call: TRBD1 (6 bases). The CDR3 has 14 residues. Germline CDR1 SQVTM, CDR2 ANQGSEA. V was cut by 7 bases and J by 7 bases, with 23 bases left in between. The CDR3 DNA is TGCAGCGGGGGAGCCCCAGGGGCCCCCGAGGAGCAGTACTTC. It codes for CSGGAPGAPEEQYF.

In this sample, this clonotype turned up a few times. As DNA, the CDR3 is TGTGCCAGCAGCAGGGCGGGAAGCGAAGAGACCCAGTACTTC. This gives the protein CASSRAGSEETQYF. J is TRBJ2-5 and V is TRBV21-1; the tabulated D call, TRBD2, remains unverified against the DNA. TRBV21-1 counts as a pseudogene. This CDR3 region has 14 residues.

There are a few counts of this clonotype. The chain has TRBV6-1 and TRBJ2-7; TRBD2 matches at 7 bases. Losses at the gene ends were 6 bases for V and 4 bases for J; bases not matched to a gene: 12. This CDR3 is 15 amino acids long. CDR1 MNHNS and CDR2 SASEGT come from the germline V gene. The DNA of the CDR3 is TGTGCCAGCAGGCCTCTAGCGGCCCTCCTATACGAGCAGTACTTC. It encodes CASRPLAALLYEQYF.

The genes are TRBV12-3 or TRBV12-4 and TRBJ2-2; 8 nucleotides agree with TRBD1. The V and J ends lost 5 bases and 0 bases, in that order; junction bases with no gene match: 11. CDR3 length: 18 amino acids. CDR3 region: CASSRTGTGSPNTGELFF. Here the CDR3 DNA reads TGTGCCAGCAGTCGGACCGGGACAGGAAGTCCGAACACCGGGGAGCTGTTTTTT.

This clonotype showed up many times. The chain links TRBV4-3 to TRBJ2-7; TRBD2 matches at 13 bases. CDR1 and CDR2 (germline): LGHNA, YSLEER. J was trimmed by 7 bases and V by 0 bases; bases with no gene match: 6. This CDR3 contains 16 residues. In nucleotides, the CDR3 is TGCGCCAGCAGCCAAGAGTCCGGGACTAGCGGGAATGAGCAGTACTTC. This gives the protein CASSQESGTSGNEQYF.